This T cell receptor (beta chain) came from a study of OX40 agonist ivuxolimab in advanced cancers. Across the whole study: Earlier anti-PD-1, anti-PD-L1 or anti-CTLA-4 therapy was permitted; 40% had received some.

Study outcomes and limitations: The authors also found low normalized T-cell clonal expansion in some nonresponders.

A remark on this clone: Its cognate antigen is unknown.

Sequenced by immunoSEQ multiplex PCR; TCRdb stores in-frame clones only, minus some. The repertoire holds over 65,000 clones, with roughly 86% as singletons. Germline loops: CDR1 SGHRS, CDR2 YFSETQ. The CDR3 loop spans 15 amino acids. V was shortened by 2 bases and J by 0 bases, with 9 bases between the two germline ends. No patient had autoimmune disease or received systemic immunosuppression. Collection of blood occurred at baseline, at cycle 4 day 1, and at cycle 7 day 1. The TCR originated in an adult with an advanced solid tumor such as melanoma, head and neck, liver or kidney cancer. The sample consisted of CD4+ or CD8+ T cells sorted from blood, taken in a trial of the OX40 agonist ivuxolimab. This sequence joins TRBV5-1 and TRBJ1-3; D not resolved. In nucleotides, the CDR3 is TGCGCCAGCAGCTTTTCCATTACCTCTGGAAACACCATATATTTT. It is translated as CASSFSITSGNTIYF.